The text below deals with one T cell receptor beta chain. Its cognate antigen is unknown. The data stem from a study of shared clonotypes between healthy human individuals. Study-level results: Around 5.3% of naive CD4 clonotypes were shared across several donors.

Germline V gives CDR1 SGHDT, CDR2 YYEEEE. CDR3 size: 14 residues. Trimming took off 5 bases at V and 4 bases at J, with 15 bases between the two ends. Genomic DNA (from each subset) was split evenly across several immunoSEQ plates. TCRdb's table, derived via immunoSEQ multiplex PCR, lists solely in-frame clones and lacks some. The sample yields millions of clones, 85% to 95% seen once. Naive-designated CD8 cells lacked CD45RO, were positively enriched for CCR7, and omitted terminally differentiated effector memory CD45RA+ cells. This sequence was found in a man between 18 and 35 years old in good health. Sequencing input: naive CD8+ T cells sorted from blood. The genes are TRBV5-6 and TRBJ1-2, with unresolved D. The DNA of the CDR3 is TGTGCCAGCAGATTCCAAGGCGCGAGCTATGGCTACACCTTC. Encoded protein: CASRFQGASYGYTF.